These T cell receptor beta chains were read from a single sample in a study of blood T cell repertoires in COVID-19. Method: immunoSEQ multiplex PCR; TCRdb's copy keeps in-frame clones and lacks some. The sample carries about 310,000 clones, 80% to 90% recorded once. The material sequenced was PBMCs or T cells enriched from blood (not recorded which). These receptors were obtained from a man under 40 who had recovered from COVID-19. Both conserved end residues are part of each CDR3. Fields, in order: D gene, V gene, J gene, clone size, CDR3 protein, CDR3 DNA. A D gene is named only where the DNA matches it firmly. Some rows mark clone size as missing; the rest say once, few, many or name a class of expanded clone.

>.|TRBV13|TRBJ1-2|.
CASSLGAGRRIYGYTF
TGTGCCAGCAGCTTAGGAGCAGGCAGACGAATTTATGGCTACACCTTC
>TRBD2|TRBV5-1|TRBJ2-1|.
CASSLTSGGASYNEQFF
TGCGCCAGCAGCTTGACTAGCGGGGGGGCCTCCTACAATGAGCAGTTCTTC
>.|TRBV6-2/TRBV6-3|TRBJ1-5|.
CASSPRDQPQHF
TGTGCCAGCAGCCCCCGAGATCAGCCCCAGCATTTT
>.|TRBV6-5|TRBJ1-1|.
CASSFTGGDEAFF
TGTGCCAGCAGTTTCACCGGAGGAGACGAAGCTTTCTTT
>TRBD1|TRBV30|TRBJ1-5|.
CAWADRGNQPQHF
TGTGCCTGGGCGGACAGGGGCAATCAGCCCCAGCATTTT
>.|TRBV4-3|TRBJ1-4|.
CASSPRQNEKLFF
TGCGCCAGCAGCCCGAGGCAGAATGAAAAACTGTTTTTT
>.|TRBV7-9|TRBJ2-3|.
CASSLNQGTDTQYF
TGTGCCAGCAGCTTAAATCAGGGCACAGATACGCAGTATTTT
>.|TRBV6-2/TRBV6-3|TRBJ2-1|few
CASSYWDFSDEQFF
TGTGCCAGCAGTTACTGGGACTTTTCCGATGAGCAGTTCTTC
>.|TRBV19|TRBJ2-2|.
CASSDPGFWNTGELFF
TGTGCCAGTAGCGATCCGGGTTTCTGGAACACCGGGGAGCTGTTTTTT
>TRBD1|TRBV11-2|TRBJ2-7|.
CASSFRQGFNEQYF
TGTGCCAGCAGCTTTCGACAGGGGTTCAACGAGCAGTACTTC
>.|TRBV27|TRBJ1-6|.
CASNIQGPNSPLHF
TGTGCCAGCAACATACAGGGTCCAAATTCACCCCTCCACTTT
>TRBD1|TRBV5-1|TRBJ1-5|.
CASSLEGDSYQPQHF
TGCGCCAGCAGCTTGGAGGGGGACAGCTATCAGCCCCAGCATTTT
>TRBD1|TRBV6-5|TRBJ2-7|.
CASSEWTGVYEQYF
TGTGCCAGTTCCGAATGGACAGGGGTCTACGAGCAGTACTTC
>.|TRBV11-1|TRBJ2-1|.
CASRRGGGVGNEQFF
TGTGCCAGCAGGCGCGGAGGGGGCGTAGGCAATGAGCAGTTCTTC
>.|TRBV11-2|TRBJ1-1|.
CASSSTRTGGEAFF
TGTGCCAGCAGCTCCACCCGAACCGGGGGTGAAGCTTTCTTT
>TRBD2|TRBV6-2/TRBV6-3|TRBJ2-2|.
CASSQGLAGASNTGELFF
TGTGCCAGCAGTCAAGGACTAGCGGGGGCCTCGAACACCGGGGAGCTGTTTTTT
>.|TRBV10-2|TRBJ1-3|.
CASSEQSGSGNTIYF
TGCGCCAGCAGTGAGCAATCAGGATCTGGAAACACCATATATTTT
>TRBD2|TRBV9|TRBJ2-6|.
CASSPGGIAKHGANVLTF
TGTGCCAGCAGCCCCGGGGGGATAGCAAAACATGGGGCCAACGTCCTGACTTTC
>.|TRBV27|TRBJ1-5|.
CASSLIAGSNQPQHF
TGTGCCAGCAGTTTAATTGCAGGGAGCAATCAGCCCCAGCATTTT
>TRBD1|TRBV24-1|TRBJ1-4|.
CATSDSPGQGVEKLFF
TGTGCCACCAGTGACTCCCCGGGACAGGGGGTTGAAAAACTGTTTTTT
>.|TRBV5-4|TRBJ2-2|.
CASSSYGTGELFF
TGTGCCAGCAGCTCGTACGGCACCGGGGAGCTGTTTTTT
>.|TRBV11-2|TRBJ2-3|medium-sized
CASSPVASTDTQYF
TGTGCCAGCAGCCCAGTGGCCTCCACAGATACGCAGTATTTT
>TRBD1|TRBV7-2|TRBJ1-2|.
CASSTGQGVQNGYTF
TGTGCCAGCAGCACCGGACAGGGCGTTCAGAATGGCTACACCTTC
>.|TRBV7-9|TRBJ1-4|once
CASSLDNDEKLFF
TGTGCCAGCAGTTTGGACAATGATGAAAAACTGTTTTTT
>TRBD1|TRBV4-1|TRBJ2-7|.
CASSQEPTGYPYEQYF
TGCGCCAGCAGCCAAGAACCGACAGGGTACCCCTACGAGCAGTACTTC
>TRBD1|TRBV2|TRBJ1-6|.
CASSRQGASGNSPLHF
TGTGCCAGCAGTCGACAGGGGGCGTCTGGTAATTCACCCCTCCACTTT
>.|TRBV4-3|TRBJ2-2|.
CASSGATGELFF
TGCGCCAGCAGCGGGGCCACCGGGGAGCTGTTTTTT
>TRBD2|TRBV6-5|TRBJ2-5|.
CASSSQTSGGSETQYF
TGTGCCAGCAGTTCCCAGACTAGCGGGGGGTCGGAGACCCAGTACTTC
>TRBD2|TRBV9|TRBJ2-1|.
CASSVAPSGGASSYNEQFF
TGTGCCAGCAGCGTAGCGCCTAGCGGGGGGGCCAGCTCCTACAATGAGCAGTTCTTC
>TRBD2|TRBV5-5|TRBJ2-3|.
CASSPGLADSTDTQYF
TGTGCCAGCAGCCCGGGACTAGCGGATAGCACAGATACGCAGTATTTT
>TRBD1|TRBV4-1|TRBJ1-2|.
CASSQETGGGRRGYTF
TGCGCCAGCAGCCAGGAGACAGGGGGCGGAAGGAGGGGTTACACCTTC
>.|TRBV4-2|TRBJ1-5|.
CASSQVTREAQPQHF
TGTGCCAGCAGCCAAGTAACCAGGGAAGCTCAGCCCCAGCATTTT
>.|TRBV7-2|TRBJ2-5|.
CASSIRGLDQETQYF
TGTGCCAGCAGCATAAGGGGACTCGACCAAGAGACCCAGTACTTC
>TRBD2|TRBV4-2|TRBJ2-7|once
CASSQEKRGGWYEQYF
TGTGCCAGCAGCCAAGAGAAGCGGGGGGGCTGGTACGAGCAGTACTTC